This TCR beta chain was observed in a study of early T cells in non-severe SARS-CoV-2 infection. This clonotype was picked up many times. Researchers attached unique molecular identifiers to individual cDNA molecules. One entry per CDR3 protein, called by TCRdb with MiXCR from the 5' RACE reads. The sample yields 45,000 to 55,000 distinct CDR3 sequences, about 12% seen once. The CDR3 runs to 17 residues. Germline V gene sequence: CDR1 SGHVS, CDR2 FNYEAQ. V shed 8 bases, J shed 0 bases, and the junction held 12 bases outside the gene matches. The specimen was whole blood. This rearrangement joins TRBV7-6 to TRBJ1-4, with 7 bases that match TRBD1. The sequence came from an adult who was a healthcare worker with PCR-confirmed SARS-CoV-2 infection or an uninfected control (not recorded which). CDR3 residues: CASGLTGASATNEKLFF. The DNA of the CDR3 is TGTGCCAGCGGCCTTACAGGGGCCAGTGCAACTAATGAAAAACTGTTTTTT.